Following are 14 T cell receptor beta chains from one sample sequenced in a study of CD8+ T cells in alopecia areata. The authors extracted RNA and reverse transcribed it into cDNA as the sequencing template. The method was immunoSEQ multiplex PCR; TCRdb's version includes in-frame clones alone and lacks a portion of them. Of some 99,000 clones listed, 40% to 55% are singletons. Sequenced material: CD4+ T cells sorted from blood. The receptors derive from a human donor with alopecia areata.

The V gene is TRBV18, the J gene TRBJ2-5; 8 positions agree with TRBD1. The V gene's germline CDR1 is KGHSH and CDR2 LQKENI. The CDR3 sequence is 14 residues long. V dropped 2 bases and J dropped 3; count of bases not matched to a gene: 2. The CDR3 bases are TGTGCCAGCTCACCAGCGGACAGGGAAGAGACCCAGTACTTC. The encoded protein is CASSPADREETQYF.

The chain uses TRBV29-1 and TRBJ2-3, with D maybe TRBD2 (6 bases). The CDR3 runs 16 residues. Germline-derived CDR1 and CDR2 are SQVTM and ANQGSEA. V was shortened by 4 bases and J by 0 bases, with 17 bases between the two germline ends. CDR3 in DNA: TGCAGCGTTGGGGTCCGGGAGAGGTCTAGCACAGATACGCAGTATTTT. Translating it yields CSVGVRERSSTDTQYF.

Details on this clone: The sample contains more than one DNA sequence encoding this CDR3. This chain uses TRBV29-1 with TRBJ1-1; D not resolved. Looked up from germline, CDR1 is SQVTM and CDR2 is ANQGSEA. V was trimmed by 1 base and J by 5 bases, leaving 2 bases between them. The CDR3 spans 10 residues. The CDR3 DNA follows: TGCAGCGTTGAAGGGACTGAAGCTTTCTTT. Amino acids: CSVEGTEAFF.

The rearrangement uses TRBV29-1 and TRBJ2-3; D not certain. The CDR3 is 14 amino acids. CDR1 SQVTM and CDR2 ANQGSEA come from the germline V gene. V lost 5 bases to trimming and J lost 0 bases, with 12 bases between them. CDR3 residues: CSVRLTTSTDTQYF. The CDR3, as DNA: TGCAGCGTTCGACTTACTACTAGCACAGATACGCAGTATTTT.

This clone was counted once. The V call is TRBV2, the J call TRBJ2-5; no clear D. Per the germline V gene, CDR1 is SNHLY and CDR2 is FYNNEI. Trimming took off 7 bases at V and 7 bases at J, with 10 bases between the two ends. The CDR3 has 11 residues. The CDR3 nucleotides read TGTGCCAGCACCACCTCAAGGACCCAGTACTTC. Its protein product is CASTTSRTQYF.

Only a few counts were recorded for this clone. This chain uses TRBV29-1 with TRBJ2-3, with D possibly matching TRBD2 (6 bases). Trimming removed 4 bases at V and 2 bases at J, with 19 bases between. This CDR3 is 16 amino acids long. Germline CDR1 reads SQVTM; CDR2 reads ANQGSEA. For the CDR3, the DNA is TGCAGCGTTGTGGAAGGAGGGGCCAGATACACAGATACGCAGTATTTT. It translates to CSVVEGGARYTDTQYF.

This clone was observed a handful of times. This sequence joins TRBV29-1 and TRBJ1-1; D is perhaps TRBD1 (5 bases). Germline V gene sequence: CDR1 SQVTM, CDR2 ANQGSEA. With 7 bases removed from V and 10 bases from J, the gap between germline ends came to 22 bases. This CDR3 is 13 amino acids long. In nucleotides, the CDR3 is TGCAGCGGATTCACCGGGACGGCCAGTGGAGCTTTCTTT. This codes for CSGFTGTASGAFF.

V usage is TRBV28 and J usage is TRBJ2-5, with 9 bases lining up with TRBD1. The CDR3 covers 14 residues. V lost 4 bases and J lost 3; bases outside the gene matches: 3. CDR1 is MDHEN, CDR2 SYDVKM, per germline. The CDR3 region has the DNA TGTGCCAGCAGTTCACGGACAGGGGAAGAGACCCAGTACTTC. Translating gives CASSSRTGEETQYF.

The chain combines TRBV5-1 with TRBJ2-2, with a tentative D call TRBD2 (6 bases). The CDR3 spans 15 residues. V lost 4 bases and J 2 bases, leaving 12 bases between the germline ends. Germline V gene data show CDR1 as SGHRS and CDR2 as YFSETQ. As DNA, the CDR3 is TGCGCCAGCAGCCCCGGGACTTCCAACACCGGGGAGCTGTTTTTT. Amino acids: CASSPGTSNTGELFF.

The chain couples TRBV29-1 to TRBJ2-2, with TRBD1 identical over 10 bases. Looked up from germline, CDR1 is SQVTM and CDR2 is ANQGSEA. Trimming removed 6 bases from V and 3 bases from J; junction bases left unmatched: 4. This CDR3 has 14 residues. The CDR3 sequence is CSVSGQGDTGELFF. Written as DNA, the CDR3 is TGCAGCGTCTCCGGACAGGGGGACACCGGGGAGCTGTTTTTT.

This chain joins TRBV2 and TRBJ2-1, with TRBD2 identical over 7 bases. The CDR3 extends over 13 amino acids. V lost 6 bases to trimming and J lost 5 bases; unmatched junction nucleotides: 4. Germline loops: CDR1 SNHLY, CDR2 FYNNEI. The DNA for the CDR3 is TGTGCCAGCAGGGGAGGGTGGAACAATGAGCAGTTCTTC. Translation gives CASRGGWNNEQFF.

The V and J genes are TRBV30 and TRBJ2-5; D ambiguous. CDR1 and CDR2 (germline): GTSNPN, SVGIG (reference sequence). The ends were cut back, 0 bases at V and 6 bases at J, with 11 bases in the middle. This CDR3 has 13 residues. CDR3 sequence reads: CAWSVPGSKTQYF. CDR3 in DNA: TGTGCCTGGAGTGTACCTGGGTCCAAGACCCAGTACTTC.

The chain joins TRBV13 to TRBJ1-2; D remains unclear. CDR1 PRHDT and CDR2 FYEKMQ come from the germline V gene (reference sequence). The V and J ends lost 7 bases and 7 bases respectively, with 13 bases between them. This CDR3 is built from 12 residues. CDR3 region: CASTLGVGGYTF. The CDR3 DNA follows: TGTGCCAGCACCCTGGGCGTAGGTGGCTACACCTTC.

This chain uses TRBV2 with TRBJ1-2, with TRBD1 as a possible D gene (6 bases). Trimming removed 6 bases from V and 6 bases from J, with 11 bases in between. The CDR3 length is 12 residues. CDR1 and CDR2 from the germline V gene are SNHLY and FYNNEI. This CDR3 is CASSPDSDGYTF. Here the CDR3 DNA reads TGTGCCAGCAGCCCGGACAGTGATGGCTACACCTTC.